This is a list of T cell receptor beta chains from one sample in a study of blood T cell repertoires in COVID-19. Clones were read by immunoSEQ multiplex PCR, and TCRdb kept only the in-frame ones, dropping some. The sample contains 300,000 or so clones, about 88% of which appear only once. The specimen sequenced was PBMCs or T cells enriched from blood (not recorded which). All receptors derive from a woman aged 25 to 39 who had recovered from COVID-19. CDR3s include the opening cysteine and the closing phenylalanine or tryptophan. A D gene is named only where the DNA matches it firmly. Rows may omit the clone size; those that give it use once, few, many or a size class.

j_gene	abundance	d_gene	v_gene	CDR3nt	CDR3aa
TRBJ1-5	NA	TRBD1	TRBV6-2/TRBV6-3	TGTGCCAGCAGTTACCGGGACAGGGGGAGGGATAGCAATCAGCCCCAGCATTTT	CASSYRDRGRDSNQPQHF
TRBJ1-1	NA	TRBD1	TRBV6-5	TGTGCCAGCAGTTACTCGACAGGGTTGAACACTGAAGCTTTCTTT	CASSYSTGLNTEAFF
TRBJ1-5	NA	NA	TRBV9	TGTGCCAGCAGCGTAGATGGGAGTAGCAATCAGCCCCAGCATTTT	CASSVDGSSNQPQHF
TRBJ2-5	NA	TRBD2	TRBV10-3	TGTGCCATCAGTGACGGGACTAGCGGGGGGGCCGCGGAGACCCAGTACTTC	CAISDGTSGGAAETQYF
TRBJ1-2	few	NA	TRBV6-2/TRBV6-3	TGTGCCAGCAGTTATAGTTACTATGGCTACACCTTC	CASSYSYYGYTF
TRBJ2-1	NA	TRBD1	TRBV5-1	TGCGCCAGCAGCTTGGAGAGGACAGGCTCGATAGATGAGCAGTTCTTC	CASSLERTGSIDEQFF
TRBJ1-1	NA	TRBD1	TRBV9	TGTGCCAGCAGCATACGAAATACCGGGACAGGGCGGACTGAAGCTTTCTTT	CASSIRNTGTGRTEAFF
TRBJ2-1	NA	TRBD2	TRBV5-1	TGCGCCAGCAGCTTGGGACTAGCGGGGGCCTCCCTGAGGGGTGAGCAGTTCTTC	CASSLGLAGASLRGEQFF
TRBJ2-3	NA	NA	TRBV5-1	TGCGCCAGCAGCTTGGGGGTTGGTAGCGCAGATACGCAGTATTTT	CASSLGVGSADTQYF
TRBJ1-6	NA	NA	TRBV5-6	TGTGCCAGCAGGAAAGTGAACCGGGACAATATACCCCTCCACTTT	CASRKVNRDNIPLHF
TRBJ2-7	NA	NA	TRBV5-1	TGCGCCAGCAGCTTGGGCCAGTCCTACGAGCAGTACTTC	CASSLGQSYEQYF
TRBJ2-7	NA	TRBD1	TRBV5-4	TGTGCCAGCAGCTTCCGGGACAGGGAAACCTACGAGCAGTACTTC	CASSFRDRETYEQYF
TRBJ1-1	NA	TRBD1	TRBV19	TGTGCCAGTAGTATCCCGGGACAGGGATACACTGAAGCTTTCTTT	CASSIPGQGYTEAFF
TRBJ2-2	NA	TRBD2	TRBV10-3	TGTGCCATCAGTGAGTTCCTCGCGGGGGCCGGGGAGCTGTTTTTT	CAISEFLAGAGELFF
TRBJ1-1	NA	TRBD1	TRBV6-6	TGTGCCAGTAGGACAGGGGGGAACACTGAAGCTTTCTTT	CASRTGGNTEAFF
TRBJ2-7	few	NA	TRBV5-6	TGTGCCAGCAGCTTGGCCGGTCCCTACGAGCAGTACTTC	CASSLAGPYEQYF
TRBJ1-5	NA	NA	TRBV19	TGTGCCAGTATCGCCGTATCGGGGTCCAATCAGCCCCAGCATTTT	CASIAVSGSNQPQHF
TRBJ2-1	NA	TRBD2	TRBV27	TGTGCCAGCAGCCCCGTTTCAGCGGGGGGGATGAATGAGCAGTTCTTC	CASSPVSAGGMNEQFF
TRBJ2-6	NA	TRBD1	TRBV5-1	TGCGCCAGCAGCCTATCCGGGACAGGGGGCTCTGGGGCCAACGTCCTGACTTTC	CASSLSGTGGSGANVLTF
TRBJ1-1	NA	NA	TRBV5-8	TGTGCCAGCAGCTTGGACAAGAACACTGAAGCTTTCTTT	CASSLDKNTEAFF
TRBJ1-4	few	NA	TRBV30	TGTGCCTGGAGTATCTTACGAGTCGAAAAACTGTTTTTT	CAWSILRVEKLFF
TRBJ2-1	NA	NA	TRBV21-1	TGTGCCAGCAGCAAAGAGGCTAATCAGGTTGGGCTAGCGGGGGGGCCGCATGAGCAGTTCTTC	CASSKEANQVGLAGGPHEQFF
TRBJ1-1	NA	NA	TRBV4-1	TGCGCCAGCAGCCAAGATCGAGGAACTGAAGCTTTCTTT	CASSQDRGTEAFF
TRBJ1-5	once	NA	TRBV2	TGTGCCAGCAGTGCTCTTTATAGCAATCAGCCCCAGCATTTT	CASSALYSNQPQHF
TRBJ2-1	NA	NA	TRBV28	TGTGCCAGCAGTATTCTCAGGCCAGACTACTACAATGAGCAGTTCTTC	CASSILRPDYYNEQFF
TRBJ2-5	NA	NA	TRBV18	TGTGCCAGCTCACCAAGTTCCAGGGCCGGGGAGACCCAGTACTTC	CASSPSSRAGETQYF
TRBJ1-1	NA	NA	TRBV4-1	TGCGCCAGCAGCCAAGCAACGGGAGGGGGCACTGAAGCTTTCTTT	CASSQATGGGTEAFF
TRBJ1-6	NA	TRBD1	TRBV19	TGTGCCAGTAGTACAGACAGGGGGATTAACTCACCCCTCCACTTT	CASSTDRGINSPLHF
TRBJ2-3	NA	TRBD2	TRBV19	TGTGCCAGTAGTTATCGGGTACTAGCGGGGGATGGGGGTACGCAGTATTTT	CASSYRVLAGDGGTQYF
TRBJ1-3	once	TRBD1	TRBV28	TGTGCCAGCAGTTTCCCTAGCTCCGGGACAGCGTACTCTGGAAACACCATATATTTT	CASSFPSSGTAYSGNTIYF
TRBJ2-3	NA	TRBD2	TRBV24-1	TGTGCCACCAGTGAGCGGGAGAAGCCCGGGCCTTTTTTAGATACGCAGTATTTT	CATSEREKPGPFLDTQYF
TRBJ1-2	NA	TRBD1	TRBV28	TGTGCCAGCAGTCCACAAGGCCCGACAGGGGCTGGCTACACCTTC	CASSPQGPTGAGYTF
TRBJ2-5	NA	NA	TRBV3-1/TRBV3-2	TGTGCCAGCAGCCAAGTCCAAATTCCGGGGAGGGAGACCCAGTACTTC	CASSQVQIPGRETQYF
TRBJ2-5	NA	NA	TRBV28	TGTGCCCTGGGGGCCTCGGCGGGCGGGACCCAGTACTTC	CALGASAGGTQYF
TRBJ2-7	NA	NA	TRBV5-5	TGTGCCAGCTCCCGGGGGGCCGATACCTACGAGCAGTACTTC	CASSRGADTYEQYF
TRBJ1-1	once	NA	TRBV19	TGTGCCAGTAGTAAGGACAGTGAAGCTTTCTTT	CASSKDSEAFF
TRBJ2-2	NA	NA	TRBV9	TGTGCCAGCAGCGTCGACAGAGCGAACACCGGGGAGCTGTTTTTT	CASSVDRANTGELFF
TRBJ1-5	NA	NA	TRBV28	TGTGCCAGCAGTTTTCACCAGGATAGCAATCAGCCCCAGCATTTT	CASSFHQDSNQPQHF
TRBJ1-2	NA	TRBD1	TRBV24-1	TGTGCCACCAGTGATCCGGGACAGGGGTGGGATGGCTACACCTTC	CATSDPGQGWDGYTF
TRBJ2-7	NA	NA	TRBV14	TGTGCCATCGAAGGGGGGGAGGGTCGCGAGCAGTACTTC	CAIEGGEGREQYF
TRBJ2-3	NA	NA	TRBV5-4	TGTGCCAGCAGCTCCGGACTTGTCACAGATACGCAGTATTTT	CASSSGLVTDTQYF
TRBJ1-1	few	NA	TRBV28	TGTGCCAGCAGTACTCAGACCGAGCGGGCTGAAGCTTTCTTT	CASSTQTERAEAFF
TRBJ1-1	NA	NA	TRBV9	TGTGCCAGCAGCGTAGAGCCCGACATCGAAGCTTTCTTT	CASSVEPDIEAFF
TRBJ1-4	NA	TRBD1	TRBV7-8	TGTGCCAGCAGCTTAGTGCACGGGACAGATGAAAAACTGTTTTTT	CASSLVHGTDEKLFF
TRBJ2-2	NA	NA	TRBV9	TGTGCCAGCAGCGTCGGTGGGGAGCTGTTTTTT	CASSVGGELFF
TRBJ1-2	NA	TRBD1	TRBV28	TGTGCCAGCAGTACACCAGACAGGGCAGGCTACACCTTC	CASSTPDRAGYTF
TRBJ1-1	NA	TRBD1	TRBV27	TGTGCCAGCAGGAAACAGGGGGCTTTAACCGAAGCTTTCTTT	CASRKQGALTEAFF
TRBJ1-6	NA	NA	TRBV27	TGTGCCAGCAGGGCTGGGGGGGGCGATAATTCACCCCTCCACTTT	CASRAGGGDNSPLHF
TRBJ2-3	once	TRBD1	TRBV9	TGTGCCAGCAGCGTAGTACAGGGGGCTACAGATACGCAGTATTTT	CASSVVQGATDTQYF
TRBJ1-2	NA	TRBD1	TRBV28	TGTGCCAGCAGTTCTCCGGACAGGCTCTATGGCTACACCTTC	CASSSPDRLYGYTF
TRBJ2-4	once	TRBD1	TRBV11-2	TGTGCCAGCAGCCCCCCAGGACAGGGGAACATTCAGTACTTC	CASSPPGQGNIQYF
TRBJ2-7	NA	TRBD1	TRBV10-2	TGCGCCACCACCGCCCCGGACAGGAGGTACGAGCAGTACTTC	CATTAPDRRYEQYF
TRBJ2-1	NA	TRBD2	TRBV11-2	TGTGCCAGCACCCTATTGGGGACTATCTACAATGAGCAGTTCTTC	CASTLLGTIYNEQFF
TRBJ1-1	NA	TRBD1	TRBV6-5	TGTGCCAGCAGTTACTCGCCAGGGGGGAGCACTGAAGCTTTCTTT	CASSYSPGGSTEAFF
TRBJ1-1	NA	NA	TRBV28	TGTGCCAGCAGTTTCCAAACCAGAGCTTTCTTT	CASSFQTRAFF
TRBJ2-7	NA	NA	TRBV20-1	TGCAGTGCTAGTCGGGGATCCTACGAGCAGTACTTC	CSASRGSYEQYF
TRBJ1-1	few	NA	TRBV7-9	TGTGCCAGCAGCTTCCTCCACGGGGACACTGAAGCTTTCTTT	CASSFLHGDTEAFF